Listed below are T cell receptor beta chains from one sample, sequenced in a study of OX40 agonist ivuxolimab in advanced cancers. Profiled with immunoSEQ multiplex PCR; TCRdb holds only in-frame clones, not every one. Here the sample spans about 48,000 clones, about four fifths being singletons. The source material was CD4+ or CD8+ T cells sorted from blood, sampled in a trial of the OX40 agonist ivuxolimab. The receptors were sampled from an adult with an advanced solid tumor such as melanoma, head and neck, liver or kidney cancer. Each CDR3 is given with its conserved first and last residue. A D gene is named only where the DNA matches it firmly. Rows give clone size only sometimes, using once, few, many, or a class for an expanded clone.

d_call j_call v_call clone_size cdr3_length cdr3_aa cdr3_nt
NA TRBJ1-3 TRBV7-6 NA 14 CASSLEVAGNTIYF TGTGCCAGCAGCTTAGAAGTTGCTGGAAACACCATATATTTT
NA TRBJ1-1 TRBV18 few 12 CASSPPASEAFF TGTGCCAGCTCACCACCGGCCTCTGAAGCTTTCTTT
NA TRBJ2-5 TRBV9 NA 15 CASSVMEGYQETQYF TGTGCCAGCAGCGTTATGGAGGGGTACCAAGAGACCCAGTACTTC
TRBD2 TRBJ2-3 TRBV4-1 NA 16 CASSQDGRGGTDTQYF TGCGCCAGCAGCCAAGATGGGCGGGGGGGCACAGATACGCAGTATTTT
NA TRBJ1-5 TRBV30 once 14 CAWSVLQSDQPQHF TGTGCCTGGAGTGTTCTACAGTCCGATCAGCCCCAGCATTTT
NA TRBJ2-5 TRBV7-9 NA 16 CASSLPTTSPQETQYF TGTGCCAGCAGCTTACCGACCACTTCACCCCAAGAGACCCAGTACTTC
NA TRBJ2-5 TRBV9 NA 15 CASSVQAVEKETQYF TGTGCCAGCAGCGTACAGGCAGTCGAGAAAGAGACCCAGTACTTC
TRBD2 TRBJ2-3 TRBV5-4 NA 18 CASSLKSGGPISTDTQYF TGTGCCAGCAGCTTGAAAAGCGGGGGGCCCATTAGCACAGATACGCAGTATTTT
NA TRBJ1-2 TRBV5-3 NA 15 CARSGLGPLGYGYTF TGTGCCAGAAGCGGGCTGGGGCCACTGGGGTATGGCTACACCTTC
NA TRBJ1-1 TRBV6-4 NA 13 CASSDSRDTEAFF TGTGCCAGCAGTGACTCTAGGGACACTGAAGCTTTCTTT
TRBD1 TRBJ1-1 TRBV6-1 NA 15 CASGPQGQMNTEAFF TGTGCCAGCGGGCCCCAGGGACAGATGAACACTGAAGCTTTCTTT
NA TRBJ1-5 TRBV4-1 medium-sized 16 CASSQDISAVHQPQHF TGCGCCAGCAGCCAAGACATCAGCGCAGTACATCAGCCCCAGCATTTT